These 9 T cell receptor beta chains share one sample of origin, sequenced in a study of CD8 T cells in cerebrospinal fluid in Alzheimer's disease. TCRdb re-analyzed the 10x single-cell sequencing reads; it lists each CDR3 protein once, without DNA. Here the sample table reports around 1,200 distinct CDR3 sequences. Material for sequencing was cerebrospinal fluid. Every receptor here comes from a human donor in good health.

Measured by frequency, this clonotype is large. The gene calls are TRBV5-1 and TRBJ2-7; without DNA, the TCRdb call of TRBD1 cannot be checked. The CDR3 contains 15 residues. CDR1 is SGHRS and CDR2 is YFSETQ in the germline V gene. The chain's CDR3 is CASSAYREAAYEQYF.

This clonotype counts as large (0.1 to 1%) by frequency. The CDR3 sequence is CASSVSLTGFGGNTEAFF. The chain has TRBV9 and TRBJ1-1; without DNA, the TCRdb call of TRBD1 cannot be checked. Germline V lookup: CDR1 SGDLS, CDR2 YYNGEE. This CDR3 contains 18 residues.

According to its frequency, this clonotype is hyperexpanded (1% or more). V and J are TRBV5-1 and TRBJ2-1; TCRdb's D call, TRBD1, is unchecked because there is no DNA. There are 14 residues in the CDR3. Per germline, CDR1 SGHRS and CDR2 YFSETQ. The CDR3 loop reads CASSYMTGSDEQFF.

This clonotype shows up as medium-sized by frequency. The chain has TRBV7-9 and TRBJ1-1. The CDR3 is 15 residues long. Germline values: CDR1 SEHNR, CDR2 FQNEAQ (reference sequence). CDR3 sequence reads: CASSLALGADTEAFF.

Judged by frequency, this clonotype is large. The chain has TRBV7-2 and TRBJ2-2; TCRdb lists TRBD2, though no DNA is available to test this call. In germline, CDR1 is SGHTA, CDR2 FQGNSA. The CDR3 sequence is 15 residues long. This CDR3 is CAATSGRAGTGELFF.

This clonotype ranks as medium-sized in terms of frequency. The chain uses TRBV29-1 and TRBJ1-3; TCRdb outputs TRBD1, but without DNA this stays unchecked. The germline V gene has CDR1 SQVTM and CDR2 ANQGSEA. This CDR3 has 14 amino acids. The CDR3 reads CSADRVSSGNTIYF.

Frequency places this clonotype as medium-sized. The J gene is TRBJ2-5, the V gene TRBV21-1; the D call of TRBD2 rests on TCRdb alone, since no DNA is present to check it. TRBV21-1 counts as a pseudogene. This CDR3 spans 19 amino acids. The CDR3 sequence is CASSCPPQFERGDQETQYF.

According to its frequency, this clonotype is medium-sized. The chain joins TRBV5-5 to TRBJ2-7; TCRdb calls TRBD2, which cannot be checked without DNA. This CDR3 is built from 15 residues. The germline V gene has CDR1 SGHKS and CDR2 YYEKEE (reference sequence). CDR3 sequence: CASSFSRLAGDEQYF. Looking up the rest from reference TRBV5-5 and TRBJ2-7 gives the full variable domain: DAGVTQSPTHLIKTRGQQVTLRCSPISGHKSVSWYQQVLGQGPQFIFQYYEKEERGRGNFPDRFSARQFPNYSSELNVNALLLGDSALYLCASSFSRLAGDEQYFGPGTRLTVT.

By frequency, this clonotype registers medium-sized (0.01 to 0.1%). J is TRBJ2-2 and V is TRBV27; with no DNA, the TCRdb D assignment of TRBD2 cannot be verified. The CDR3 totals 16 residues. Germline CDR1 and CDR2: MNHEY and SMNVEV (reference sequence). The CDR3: CASSFWRRGNTGELFF.